The clone carrying this TCR beta chain was counted only a few times. Its specificity is not known. Constant-segment-primed 5'RACE gave TCR alpha and TCR beta cDNA libraries with sample barcodes and UMIs. TCRdb analysed the 5' RACE reads with MiXCR anew, one entry per CDR3 protein. The data contain 400,000 or so distinct CDR3 sequences, roughly 20% of them seen just once; the ten biggest clones take up approximately 8.4%. Between the trimmed V and J ends, which lost 7 bases and 5 bases, there was a span of 12 bases. The CDR3 contains 13 residues. The sample belongs to a study of T-cell memory formation after mild COVID-19. Overall study context: The TCR clusters were mostly specific to one donor.

Study-level points and caveats: Clones shrinking from day 15 to 85 showed even CD4/CD8 mixes; later expanders tilted CD4+.

Sequences were obtained from PBMCs or a T cell subset sorted from them (not recorded which). V is TRBV12-3 or TRBV12-4 and J is TRBJ1-5; D is ambiguous. The sequence derives from an adult woman who had mild COVID-19 (a few samples of this study predate the infection). Cell type and time point are not known. In DNA, the CDR3 is TGTGCCAGCAACTTGGAAGGTTATCAGCCCCAGCATTTT. Its translation: CASNLEGYQPQHF.